One TCR beta chain is described in this entry. V lost 4 bases, J lost 0 bases, and 4 bases stayed unmatched. The CDR3 is made up of 16 amino acids. Germline-derived CDR1 and CDR2 are GTSNPN and SVGIG (reference sequence). TCRdb keeps only in-frame clones here, not all; method: immunoSEQ multiplex PCR. The table lists about 90,000 clones, about 89% of them singletons. These data come from a study of OX40 agonist ivuxolimab in advanced cancers. Study overall: Patients were roughly 83% male with ages roughly 23 to 90, mean around 61.

The receptor was isolated from an adult with an advanced solid tumor such as melanoma, head and neck, liver or kidney cancer. The sample consisted of CD4+ or CD8+ T cells sorted from blood, taken in a trial of the OX40 agonist ivuxolimab. This chain links TRBV30 with TRBJ2-6; 9 positions match TRBD2. CDR3 amino acids: CAWKLAGFSGANVLTF. In DNA, the CDR3 is TGTGCCTGGAAACTAGCGGGCTTCTCTGGGGCCAACGTCCTGACTTTC.